Listed here are 15 T cell receptor beta chains from one sample, sequenced in a study of T cell responses to AZD1222 COVID-19 vaccine. Sequencing used immunoSEQ multiplex PCR; TCRdb keeps in-frame clones, though not all of them. The sample contains roughly 120,000 clones, 85% to 95% of which appear only once. The sequencing used peripheral blood, collected on day 0 of AZD1222 vaccination. The receptors come from an adult in good health.

This chain uses TRBV27 with TRBJ1-5; maybe TRBD1 (5 bases). CDR3 length: 13 residues. Germline V CDR1 and CDR2: MNHEY, SMNVEV (reference sequence). Trimming cost V 7 bases and J 7 bases, with 14 bases left between them. CDR3 loop: CASKIGTGQPQHF. CDR3 sequence (DNA): TGTGCCAGCAAGATAGGGACCGGACAGCCCCAGCATTTT.

The V gene is TRBV18, the J gene TRBJ1-2, with TRBD1 matching 8 bases. The CDR3 is 15 residues long. Trimming at V came to 0 bases and at J to 3 bases, leaving 3 bases not matched to a gene. CDR1 is KGHSH and CDR2 is LQKENI in the germline V gene. Written as DNA, the CDR3 is TGTGCCAGCTCACCACCCGCAGGGGGCTACTATGGCTACACCTTC. This gives the protein CASSPPAGGYYGYTF. Looking up the rest from reference TRBV18 and TRBJ1-2 gives the full variable domain: NAGVMQNPRHLVRRRGQEARLRCSPMKGHSHVYWYRQLPEEGLKFMVYLQKENIIDESGMPKERFSAEFPKEGPSILRIQQVVRGDSAAYFCASSPPAGGYYGYTFGSGTRLTVV.

The chain joins TRBV28 to TRBJ1-2; D uncertain. CDR1 is MDHEN and CDR2 is SYDVKM in the germline V gene. This CDR3 region has 13 residues. The V end was cut by 5 bases, the J end by 0 bases, with 7 bases between. CDR3 residues: CASSNLANYGYTF. In nucleotides, the CDR3 is TGTGCCAGCAGTAATCTGGCTAACTATGGCTACACCTTC.

This chain connects TRBV19 to TRBJ2-2; D possibly matches TRBD1 or TRBD2 (5 bases each). This CDR3 has 15 amino acids. V lost 2 bases and J lost 1, with 8 bases in between. CDR1 is LNHDA and CDR2 is SQIVND in the germline V gene (reference sequence). Here the CDR3 reads CASSIRDQNTGELFF. CDR3 DNA: TGTGCCAGTAGTATAAGGGACCAGAACACCGGGGAGCTGTTTTTT.

The chain uses TRBV27 and TRBJ2-1; tentative D call: TRBD2 (6 bases). The V end was cut by 2 bases, the J end by 4 bases, with 15 bases between. Germline V gene lookup returns CDR1 MNHEY and CDR2 SMNVEV (reference sequence). The CDR3 runs 16 residues. The CDR3 DNA follows: TGTGCCAGCAGTTTAGGAATAGCGGAACCTTACAATGAGCAGTTCTTC. This translates into CASSLGIAEPYNEQFF.

The rearrangement joins TRBV19 to TRBJ2-1; unclear D gene. This CDR3 spans 15 amino acids. V was shortened by 6 bases and J by 9 bases, with 21 bases between the two germline ends. The V gene's germline CDR1 is LNHDA and CDR2 SQIVND (reference sequence). CDR3 residues: CASSRSPSRVGEQFF. CDR3 nucleotide sequence: TGTGCCAGTAGCCGTTCACCAAGCCGGGTCGGTGAGCAGTTCTTC.

The CDR3 region has the DNA TGTGCCACCCATGCCTCGGGGAGGTACCAAGAGACCCAGTACTTC. Amino acids: CATHASGRYQETQYF. This rearrangement joins TRBV15 to TRBJ2-5, with D possibly TRBD2 on 6 matching bases. Germline V gene lookup returns CDR1 LNHNV and CDR2 YYDKDF (reference sequence). V was pared by 8 bases and J by 0 bases, with 16 bases between. The CDR3 covers 15 residues.

The rearrangement uses TRBV11-2 and TRBJ1-1; perhaps TRBD1 as D (6 bases). The V gene's germline CDR1 is SGHAT and CDR2 FQNNGV. The V and J ends lost 1 base and 5 bases respectively, with 14 bases between them. This CDR3 comprises 15 residues. The CDR3 bases are TGTGCCAGCAGCTTAGTAGGGGGGTTGAGGACTGAAGCTTTCTTT. Translated, it gives CASSLVGGLRTEAFF. The variable domain in full, completed from reference TRBV11-2 and TRBJ1-1, reads EAGVAQSPRYKIIEKRQSVAFWCNPISGHATLYWYQQILGQGPKLLIQFQNNGVVDDSQLPKDRFSAERLKGVDSTLKIQPAKLEDSAVYLCASSLVGGLRTEAFFGQGTRLTVV.

The genes are TRBV28 and TRBJ1-2; D might be TRBD1 (6 bases). CDR1 is MDHEN, CDR2 SYDVKM, per germline. The CDR3 loop spans 13 amino acids. V lost 9 bases, J lost 3 bases, and 14 bases lay in between. In nucleotides, the CDR3 is TGTGCCAGTGGGGGGGCGCCTGACTATGGCTACACCTTC. Translating gives CASGGAPDYGYTF.

The chain joins TRBV19 to TRBJ1-1, with 9 bases aligning to TRBD1. This CDR3 contains 16 residues. V lost 3 bases and J lost 1; bases outside the gene matches: 6. Germline CDR1 LNHDA, CDR2 SQIVND (reference sequence). CDR3 sequence (DNA): TGTGCCAGTAGTATCGGGACAGGGTGGACGAACACTGAAGCTTTCTTT. Its protein is CASSIGTGWTNTEAFF.

The rearrangement joins TRBV19 to TRBJ2-3; D might be TRBD1 or TRBD2, each matching 5 bases. Deletions cut 5 bases from V and 6 bases from J, with 15 bases between. In germline, CDR1 is LNHDA, CDR2 SQIVND (reference sequence). The CDR3 totals 14 residues. The CDR3 sequence: CASSLWTEGDTQYF. The CDR3 DNA is TGTGCCAGTAGTCTATGGACCGAGGGGGATACGCAGTATTTT.

The V and J genes are TRBV7-9 and TRBJ1-3; D unresolved. The CDR3 loop spans 12 amino acids. V shed 2 bases and J shed 6 bases, with 5 bases lying between them. The germline V gene encodes CDR1 SEHNR and CDR2 FQNEAQ (reference sequence). CDR3 sequence (DNA): TGTGCCAGCAGCTTATCTCTAAACACCATATATTTT. Translated: CASSLSLNTIYF.

The chain combines TRBV14 with TRBJ2-4; 9 bases match TRBD2. This CDR3 is 16 amino acids long. V was clipped by 3 bases and J by 4 bases; unmatched bases: 7. Germline V CDR1 and CDR2: SGHDN, FVKESK. The CDR3 DNA is TGTGCCAGCAGCCAGCCCGGGGCGGGAGGGAAAAACATTCAGTACTTC. Protein product: CASSQPGAGGKNIQYF.

The chain is built from TRBV29-1 and TRBJ2-1; D unresolved. Germline-derived CDR1 and CDR2 are SQVTM and ANQGSEA. V lost 2 bases, J lost 0 bases, and 14 bases lay in between. The CDR3 runs to 16 residues. CDR3 in amino acids: CSVEWYSLSSYNEQFF. The CDR3 DNA reads as TGCAGCGTTGAATGGTATAGCCTGAGCTCCTACAATGAGCAGTTCTTC.

This chain joins TRBV27 and TRBJ2-7; D unclear. V was cut by 8 bases and J by 3 bases, with 8 bases left in between. The germline CDR1 and CDR2 sequences are MNHEY and SMNVEV (reference sequence). This CDR3 spans 11 amino acids. CDR3 sequence reads: CASPRCYEQYF. CDR3 bases: TGTGCCAGCCCACGGTGCTACGAGCAGTACTTC.